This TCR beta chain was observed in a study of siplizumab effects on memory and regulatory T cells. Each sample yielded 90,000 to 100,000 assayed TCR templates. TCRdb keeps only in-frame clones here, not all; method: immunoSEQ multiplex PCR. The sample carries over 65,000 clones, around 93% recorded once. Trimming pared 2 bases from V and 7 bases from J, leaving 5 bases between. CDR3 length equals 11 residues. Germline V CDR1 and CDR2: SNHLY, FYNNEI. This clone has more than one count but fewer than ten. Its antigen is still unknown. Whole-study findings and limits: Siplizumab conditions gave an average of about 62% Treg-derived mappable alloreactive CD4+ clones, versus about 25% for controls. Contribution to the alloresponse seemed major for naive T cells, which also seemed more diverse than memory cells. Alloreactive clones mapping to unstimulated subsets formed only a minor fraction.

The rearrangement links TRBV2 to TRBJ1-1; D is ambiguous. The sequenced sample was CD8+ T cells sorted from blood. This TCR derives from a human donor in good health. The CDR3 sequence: CASSERNEAFF. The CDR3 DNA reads TGTGCCAGCAGTGAACGAAATGAAGCTTTCTTT.